These 11 T cell receptor beta chains came from one sample sequenced in a study of blood T cell repertoires in COVID-19. Produced via immunoSEQ multiplex PCR; TCRdb's table is partial and in-frame only. The sample carries roughly 160,000 clones, around 87% recorded once. Sequenced: peripheral blood. Receptors were obtained from a woman of 80 years or more with COVID-19, enrolled during active disease.

The chain uses TRBV2 and TRBJ2-1; 12 bases agree with TRBD2. Germline assignment: CDR1 SNHLY and CDR2 FYNNEI. This CDR3 is built from 15 residues. V dropped 6 bases and J dropped 4; count of bases not matched to a gene: 4. CDR3: CASSELAGGYNEQFF. The CDR3 nucleotides are TGTGCCAGCAGCGAACTAGCGGGGGGATACAATGAGCAGTTCTTC.

The chain combines TRBV7-2 with TRBJ2-3; no clear D gene. Trimming shortened V by 1 base and J by 2 bases, and 7 bases separated the two germline ends. CDR3 length equals 14 residues. Germline CDR1 is SGHTA and CDR2 is FQGNSA. The CDR3 region is CASSLGAITDTQYF. The CDR3 bases are TGTGCCAGCAGCTTAGGTGCGATCACAGATACGCAGTATTTT.

V usage is TRBV4-1 and J usage is TRBJ1-2; tentative D call: TRBD1 (5 bases). The V gene lost 1 base and the J gene lost 8 bases, with 20 bases spanning the gap. CDR1 and CDR2 from the germline V gene are MGHRA and YSYEKL. CDR3 size: 16 residues. CDR3 sequence (DNA): TGCGCCAGCAGCCAAGTTGGCAGGGTGGAGGGTAAAGGCTACACCTTC. Its protein product is CASSQVGRVEGKGYTF.

The chain employs TRBV12-3 or TRBV12-4 and TRBJ2-7; D is unresolved. The ends were cut back, 4 bases at V and 4 bases at J, with 11 bases in the middle. This CDR3 is 13 amino acids long. This chain's CDR3 is CASSWVQEYEQYF. The DNA for the CDR3 is TGTGCCAGCAGTTGGGTCCAGGAATACGAGCAGTACTTC.

The rearrangement uses TRBV21-1 and TRBJ1-1. TRBV21-1 is marked as a pseudogene. The CDR3 consists of 17 residues. CDR3 residues: CASSKARAGSMNTEAFF. DNA of the CDR3: TGTGCCAGCAGCAAAGCGCGGGCGGGATCTATGAACACTGAAGCTTTCTTT.

The chain uses TRBV7-2 and TRBJ2-7; TRBD1 matches at 12 bases. V lost 4 bases and J lost 8; bases outside the gene matches: 6. From germline, CDR1 is SGHTA and CDR2 FQGNSA. The CDR3 has 14 amino acids. CDR3 region: CASSSGTGGRQQYF. As DNA, the CDR3 is TGTGCCAGCAGCTCCGGGACAGGGGGCAGGCAGCAGTACTTC.

The V call is TRBV9, the J call TRBJ1-2; 7 bases are a match to TRBD1. The CDR3 is 15 residues long. Losses at the gene ends were 5 bases for V and 6 bases for J; bases not matched to a gene: 13. CDR1 and CDR2 from the germline V gene are SGDLS and YYNGEE. CDR3 sequence (DNA): TGTGCCAGCAGTGACTCAGACAGGGCGCGAGATGGCTACACCTTC. Translating it yields CASSDSDRARDGYTF.

In the case of this clone: Distinct nucleotide sequences in the sample also encode this CDR3. The J gene is TRBJ1-2, the V gene TRBV28; weak D call: TRBD1 (5 bases). Germline lookup yields CDR1 MDHEN and CDR2 SYDVKM. Trimming stripped 6 bases from V and 2 bases from J, with 7 bases between. The CDR3 sequence is 12 residues long. CDR3 DNA: TGTGCCAGCAGCCCAGGGAACTATGGCTACACCTTC. Translation gives CASSPGNYGYTF.

This chain connects TRBV2 to TRBJ1-2; TRBD1 matches at 7 bases. Germline lookup yields CDR1 SNHLY and CDR2 FYNNEI. This CDR3 spans 15 amino acids. Losses at the gene ends were 5 bases for V and 3 bases for J; bases not matched to a gene: 9. In nucleotides, the CDR3 is TGTGCCAGCAGTAATGACAGGGAGGAATACTATGGCTACACCTTC. It specifies CASSNDREEYYGYTF.

The chain links TRBV6-5 to TRBJ2-7; D call uncertain. V gave up 7 bases and J gave up 0 bases, with 10 bases separating them. The CDR3 length is 13 residues. Germline V lookup: CDR1 MNHEY, CDR2 SVGAGI. The CDR3 DNA reads as TGTGCCAGCACGATGGCGGACTCCTACGAGCAGTACTTC. Its protein product is CASTMADSYEQYF.

The chain carries TRBV28 and TRBJ1-5; D gene ambiguous. V gave up 6 bases and J gave up 1 base, with 22 bases separating them. Germline CDR1 and CDR2: MDHEN and SYDVKM. There are 18 residues in the CDR3. CDR3 nucleotides: TGTGCCAGCAGCTCGGGAGCAGTGAGGTCGGGCAGCAATCAGCCCCAGCATTTT. This translates into CASSSGAVRSGSNQPQHF.